Listed here are 9 T cell receptor beta chains from one sample, sequenced in a study of long-term antiretroviral therapy in people with HIV. Survey level was the resolution at which the v3.0 immunoSEQ assay ran. Using immunoSEQ multiplex PCR, the repertoire was profiled, and TCRdb retains in-frame clones only, with some absent. The sample yields about 25,000 clones, more than 85% seen once. The material was unsorted PBMCs, obtained 1.9 years after starting antiretroviral therapy. The receptors were sampled from a woman aged 25 to 45 with HIV.

The V call is TRBV7-8, the J call TRBJ1-2; 11 bases line up with TRBD1. With V trimmed by 5 bases and J by 2 bases, 7 bases remained unmatched. The germline V gene encodes CDR1 SGHVS and CDR2 FQNEAQ. This CDR3 is built from 16 residues. The CDR3 region is CASSGRGQGENYGYTF. CDR3 nucleotide sequence: TGTGCCAGCAGCGGCCGGGGACAGGGGGAAAACTATGGCTACACCTTC.

The V gene is TRBV5-5, the J gene TRBJ1-4, with D hard to call. The CDR3 consists of 15 residues. Between the trimmed V and J ends, which lost 0 bases and 0 bases, there was a span of 6 bases. Germline V CDR1 and CDR2: SGHKS, YYEKEE (reference sequence). The CDR3 spells CASSLGNPTNEKLFF. CDR3 nucleotide sequence: TGTGCCAGCAGCTTGGGCAACCCAACTAATGAAAAACTGTTTTTT.

V usage is TRBV11-2 and J usage is TRBJ2-7; D is uncertain. The germline CDR1 and CDR2 sequences are SGHAT and FQNNGV. The CDR3 consists of 13 residues. Trimming shortened V by 5 bases and J by 6 bases, and 14 bases separated the two germline ends. CDR3 loop: CASSPFRSGEQYV. CDR3 nucleotide sequence: TGTGCCAGCAGCCCTTTCAGGTCCGGCGAGCAGTACGTC.

The chain couples TRBV10-3 to TRBJ1-2; 9 bases map to TRBD1. V lost 6 bases and J lost 4; bases outside the gene matches: 6. Germline V lookup: CDR1 ENHRY, CDR2 SYGVKD. CDR3 length: 14 amino acids. This CDR3 is CAISPGTGTYGYTF. The DNA of the CDR3 is TGTGCCATCAGCCCCGGGACAGGGACCTATGGCTACACCTTC.

The gene calls are TRBV29-1 and TRBJ1-4, with a weak D call TRBD1 (6 bases). The CDR3 runs to 15 residues. CDR1 SQVTM and CDR2 ANQGSEA come from the germline V gene. Trimming stripped 1 base from V and 8 bases from J, with 17 bases between. CDR3 in DNA: TGCAGCGTTGAAGTACAGGTGGGGGGCAAGGAAAAACTGTTTTTT. Protein: CSVEVQVGGKEKLFF.

The rearrangement joins TRBV6-1 to TRBJ1-5; D remains unclear. The CDR3 spans 18 residues. Germline CDR1 and CDR2: MNHNS and SASEGT. The V and J ends lost 0 bases and 0 bases respectively, with 15 bases between them. The CDR3: CASSEALPGGYSNQPQHF. Written as DNA, the CDR3 is TGTGCCAGCAGTGAAGCCCTCCCAGGAGGTTATAGCAATCAGCCCCAGCATTTT.

This rearrangement joins TRBV18 to TRBJ1-5, with a possible D match to TRBD1 (5 bases). Trimming removed 3 bases at V and 4 bases at J, with 16 bases between. The germline V gene has CDR1 KGHSH and CDR2 LQKENI. The length of the CDR3 is 16 residues. CDR3 sequence reads: CASSPTQGQGNQPQHF. The CDR3, as DNA: TGTGCCAGCTCACCGACTCAGGGTCAGGGTAATCAGCCCCAGCATTTT.

The V call is TRBV7-3, the J call TRBJ1-1; D is unresolved. Trimming removed 5 bases from V and 2 bases from J, with 9 bases in between. The V gene's germline CDR1 is SGHTA and CDR2 FQGTGA. The CDR3 has 13 residues. The CDR3 protein is CASSRELNTEAFF. The CDR3 nucleotides are TGTGCCAGCAGCCGGGAGCTAAACACTGAAGCTTTCTTT.

This clone is a singleton in its sample. The V call is TRBV25-1, the J call TRBJ1-1, with 7 bases lining up with TRBD1. The length of the CDR3 is 14 residues. Trimming removed 8 bases from V and 2 bases from J; junction bases left unmatched: 8. Germline CDR1 and CDR2: MGHDK and SYGVNS. In DNA, the CDR3 is TGTGCCAGCCAAACCGGGACAGCCAACACTGAAGCTTTCTTT. Translation gives CASQTGTANTEAFF.